A selection of T cell receptor beta chains follows, all from one sample in a study of PD-1 blockade in classical Hodgkin lymphoma. Sequenced by immunoSEQ multiplex PCR; TCRdb stores in-frame clones only, minus some. The sample records more than 25,000 clones, about 85% being singletons. This specimen consisted of CD4+ T cells from blood, obtained at baseline. These receptors originate from a human donor with classical Hodgkin lymphoma. Each CDR3 is given with its conserved first and last residue. The D gene is left open where the match is weak. Clone size is not always given. Where it is, it says once, few, many or a class for expanded clones.

cdr3_aa: CASSQDFLGEQYF; cdr3_nt: TGCGCCAGCAGCCAAGATTTCTTAGGGGAGCAGTACTTC; clone_size: once; j_call: TRBJ2-7; v_call: TRBV4-3; d_call: -
cdr3_aa: CASSEGANTIYF; cdr3_nt: TGTGCCAGCAGTGAGGGGGCAAACACCATATATTTT; clone_size: -; j_call: TRBJ1-3; v_call: TRBV2; d_call: -
cdr3_aa: CASSFGTGNQPQHF; cdr3_nt: TGTGCCAGCAGCTTTGGGACAGGCAATCAGCCCCAGCATTTT; clone_size: -; j_call: TRBJ1-5; v_call: TRBV9; d_call: TRBD1
cdr3_aa: CASSMSAGPGSTEAFF; cdr3_nt: TGTGCCAGTAGTATGAGCGCAGGACCGGGGAGCACTGAAGCTTTCTTT; clone_size: -; j_call: TRBJ1-1; v_call: TRBV19; d_call: -
cdr3_aa: CASSKRDRGETQYF; cdr3_nt: TGTGCCAGCAGCAAAAGGGACAGGGGAGAGACCCAGTACTTC; clone_size: -; j_call: TRBJ2-5; v_call: TRBV11-2; d_call: TRBD1
cdr3_aa: CASSLTGYSNQPQHF; cdr3_nt: TGCGCCAGCAGCCTGACAGGGTATAGCAATCAGCCCCAGCATTTT; clone_size: -; j_call: TRBJ1-5; v_call: TRBV4-1; d_call: TRBD1
cdr3_aa: CASSIDRGRLTGELFF; cdr3_nt: TGTGCCAGTAGTATAGATCGAGGGAGGCTCACCGGGGAGCTGTTTTTT; clone_size: -; j_call: TRBJ2-2; v_call: TRBV19; d_call: -
cdr3_aa: CASSPTTGMNSPLHF; cdr3_nt: TGTGCCAGCAGTCCTACGACAGGGATGAATTCACCCCTCCACTTT; clone_size: -; j_call: TRBJ1-6; v_call: TRBV28; d_call: TRBD1
cdr3_aa: CASSLLPLAGNYEQYF; cdr3_nt: TGTGCCAGCAGCTTACTCCCGCTAGCGGGAAACTACGAGCAGTACTTC; clone_size: -; j_call: TRBJ2-7; v_call: TRBV11-2; d_call: TRBD2
cdr3_aa: CASSPPISGTGGSGAFF; cdr3_nt: TGTGCCAGCTCACCCCCAATCTCCGGGACAGGGGGCTCTGGCGCTTTCTTT; clone_size: -; j_call: TRBJ1-1; v_call: TRBV18; d_call: TRBD1
cdr3_aa: CASSLEGQGSGEQYF; cdr3_nt: TGTGCCAGCAGCTTGGAAGGACAGGGGTCGGGCGAGCAGTACTTC; clone_size: -; j_call: TRBJ2-7; v_call: TRBV5-8; d_call: TRBD1
cdr3_aa: CASSDGQNYEQYF; cdr3_nt: TGTGCCAGCAGTGATGGACAGAACTACGAGCAGTACTTC; clone_size: -; j_call: TRBJ2-7; v_call: TRBV2; d_call: -
cdr3_aa: CASSGLQGTNEKLFF; cdr3_nt: TGTGCCAGCAGTGGACTACAGGGAACTAATGAAAAACTGTTTTTT; clone_size: -; j_call: TRBJ1-4; v_call: TRBV27; d_call: -
cdr3_aa: CASSQDSGGPYEQYF; cdr3_nt: TGTGCCAGCAGCCAAGATTCCGGGGGCCCCTACGAGCAGTACTTC; clone_size: -; j_call: TRBJ2-7; v_call: TRBV4-2; d_call: -
cdr3_aa: CASSEGQGGNQPQHF; cdr3_nt: TGTGCCAGCAGTGAAGGGCAGGGCGGCAATCAGCCCCAGCATTTT; clone_size: -; j_call: TRBJ1-5; v_call: TRBV6-1; d_call: -
cdr3_aa: CASSINSQRNEQFF; cdr3_nt: TGTGCCAGTAGTATTAATTCTCAGCGCAATGAGCAGTTCTTC; clone_size: -; j_call: TRBJ2-1; v_call: TRBV19; d_call: -
cdr3_aa: CASSPKGQVALEAFF; cdr3_nt: TGTGCCAGCAGCCCGAAGGGACAGGTCGCCCTTGAAGCTTTCTTT; clone_size: -; j_call: TRBJ1-1; v_call: TRBV6-1; d_call: TRBD1
cdr3_aa: CASSLVRGDFHGYTEAFF; cdr3_nt: TGTGCCAGCAGCTTAGTGAGGGGAGACTTCCATGGCTACACTGAAGCTTTCTTT; clone_size: -; j_call: TRBJ1-1; v_call: TRBV7-9; d_call: -
cdr3_aa: CASSRDRGTYEQYF; cdr3_nt: TGTGCCAGCAGCCGGGACAGGGGAACCTACGAGCAGTACTTC; clone_size: -; j_call: TRBJ2-7; v_call: TRBV5-6; d_call: TRBD1
cdr3_aa: CASTPQRLNSGNTIYF; cdr3_nt: TGTGCCAGTACCCCCCAGAGACTTAACTCTGGAAACACCATATATTTT; clone_size: -; j_call: TRBJ1-3; v_call: TRBV19; d_call: -
cdr3_aa: CASSLLGRGAYNEQFF; cdr3_nt: TGTGCCAGCAGCTTGTTAGGTCGAGGAGCCTACAATGAGCAGTTCTTC; clone_size: -; j_call: TRBJ2-1; v_call: TRBV5-6; d_call: -
cdr3_aa: CSVELDNQYEQYF; cdr3_nt: TGCAGCGTTGAATTGGACAACCAGTACGAGCAGTACTTC; clone_size: -; j_call: TRBJ2-7; v_call: TRBV29-1; d_call: -
cdr3_aa: CASSSPPGTLTQVDEQFF; cdr3_nt: TGTGCCAGCAGCAGTCCTCCGGGGACTCTCACTCAGGTAGATGAGCAGTTCTTC; clone_size: -; j_call: TRBJ2-1; v_call: TRBV9; d_call: -
cdr3_aa: CASSPITSHREGPGELFF; cdr3_nt: TGTGCCAGCAGTCCTATAACCTCCCACAGGGAGGGGCCCGGGGAGCTGTTTTTT; clone_size: once; j_call: TRBJ2-2; v_call: TRBV28; d_call: -
cdr3_aa: CASLLKGLAGGPNNEQFF; cdr3_nt: TGTGCAAGTCTACTTAAGGGCCTAGCGGGAGGGCCTAACAATGAGCAGTTCTTC; clone_size: -; j_call: TRBJ2-1; v_call: TRBV12-2; d_call: -
cdr3_aa: CASRRDSTTGELFF; cdr3_nt: TGTGCCAGCAGGCGGGACAGCACTACCGGGGAGCTGTTTTTT; clone_size: -; j_call: TRBJ2-2; v_call: TRBV6-1; d_call: -
cdr3_aa: CASREYYPNEAFF; cdr3_nt: TGTGCCAGCAGGGAGTACTATCCTAATGAAGCTTTCTTT; clone_size: -; j_call: TRBJ1-1; v_call: TRBV6-1; d_call: -
cdr3_aa: CASSPRQGSSLHGYTF; cdr3_nt: TGTGCCAGCTCACCACGCCAGGGTTCTTCTCTCCACGGCTACACCTTC; clone_size: -; j_call: TRBJ1-2; v_call: TRBV18; d_call: -
cdr3_aa: CASSFTGPEYEQYF; cdr3_nt: TGCGCCAGCAGCTTCACGGGACCAGAGTACGAGCAGTACTTC; clone_size: -; j_call: TRBJ2-7; v_call: TRBV5-1; d_call: -